These 10 T cell receptor beta chains share one sample of origin, sequenced in a study of T cells in localized non-small cell lung cancer. Sequencing used immunoSEQ multiplex PCR; TCRdb keeps in-frame clones, though not all of them. This sample has approximately 1,500 clones; more than 25% occur once, and the top ten carry over 13%. Sequencing used normal lung tissue next to the tumor, obtained before any cancer treatment. The receptors shown here come from a man between 35 and 75 years old with stage III squamous cell lung carcinoma.

The table lists this clone with a few counts. The chain has TRBV1 and TRBJ1-2; TRBD1 is the table's D call, not checked against the DNA. TRBV1 is assigned pseudogene status. The length of the CDR3 is 15 residues. CDR3 DNA: TGCGCCAGCAGCCAGGGACAGGGCGGCTCCTATGGCTACACCTTC. Its translation: CASSQGQGGSYGYTF.

This clone was counted only a few times. V and J are TRBV18 and TRBJ2-7; D call uncertain. V lost 1 base and J 5 bases, leaving 6 bases between the germline ends. Germline V CDR1 and CDR2: KGHSH, LQKENI. The length of the CDR3 is 12 residues. The CDR3, as DNA: TGTGCCAGCTCACCACAACGGGACGAGCAGTACTTC. This codes for CASSPQRDEQYF.

There are a few counts of this clone. The chain uses TRBV6-8 and TRBJ2-1; TRBD2 aligns across 10 bases. This CDR3 comprises 13 residues. V gave up 7 bases and J gave up 13 bases; unmatched junction bases: 10. Germline V gives CDR1 MNHGY, CDR2 SAAAGT. The CDR3 DNA follows: TGTGCCAGCACCACACTAGCGGGGTTGGGTCAGTTCTTC. Its translation is CASTTLAGLGQFF.

In its sample, this clone is medium-sized (0.01 to 0.1%). CDR3 protein: CASRRDRATGELFF. DNA of the CDR3: TGTGCCAGCAGGAGGGACAGGGCCACCGGGGAGCTGTTTTTT. V and J are TRBV6-8 and TRBJ2-2, with 9 nucleotides matching TRBD1. In germline, CDR1 is MNHGY, CDR2 SAAAGT. Trimming at V came to 6 bases and at J to 4 bases, leaving 3 bases not matched to a gene. There are 14 residues in the CDR3.

The chain has TRBV30 and TRBJ2-7; no clear D gene. Trimming cost V 2 bases and J 0 bases, with 8 bases left between them. The CDR3 covers 13 residues. CDR1 is GTSNPN, CDR2 SVGIG, per germline (reference sequence). CDR3 nucleotide sequence: TGTGCCTGGAGTTTAACCGCCTCCTACGAGCAGTACTTC. Protein: CAWSLTASYEQYF.

This clone was picked up one time. This chain uses TRBV18 with TRBJ1-1; D call uncertain. Trimming stripped 2 bases from V and 1 base from J, with 11 bases between. The germline V gene encodes CDR1 KGHSH and CDR2 LQKENI. The CDR3 contains 15 residues. The CDR3 DNA reads TGTGCCAGCTCACCAATTGGGGTGGGGAACACTGAAGCTTTCTTT. Its translation: CASSPIGVGNTEAFF.

This clone has more than one count but fewer than ten. The chain recombines TRBV6-8 with TRBJ1-4; D not resolved. This CDR3 is built from 14 residues. V was trimmed by 3 bases and J by 3 bases, leaving 8 bases between them. In germline, CDR1 is MNHGY, CDR2 SAAAGT. The CDR3 sequence is CASSYTEANEKLFF. CDR3 coding DNA: TGTGCCAGCAGTTATACTGAGGCTAATGAAAAACTGTTTTTT.

The chain employs TRBV9 and TRBJ1-2; TRBD1 might be the D (5 bases). Germline loops: CDR1 SGDLS, CDR2 YYNGEE. V was cut by 5 bases and J by 10 bases, with 18 bases left in between. This CDR3 has 13 residues. The CDR3 DNA is TGTGCCAGCAGTGAAGAGACAGTGTGGCACTACACCTTC. Amino acid sequence: CASSEETVWHYTF. Supplemented by reference TRBV9 and TRBJ1-2, the full variable domain reads DSGVTQTPKHLITATGQRVTLRCSPRSGDLSVYWYQQSLDQGLQFLIQYYNGEERAKGNILERFSAQQFPDLHSELNLSSLELGDSALYFCASSEETVWHYTFGSGTRLTVV.

The chain couples TRBV29-1 to TRBJ2-1; 7 bases agree with TRBD1. Per the germline V gene, CDR1 is SQVTM and CDR2 is ANQGSEA. This CDR3 contains 16 residues. J was trimmed by 3 bases and V by 0 bases; bases with no gene match: 8. The CDR3 sequence is CSVEDYRTGIYNEQFF. The DNA for the CDR3 is TGCAGCGTTGAAGATTATCGGACAGGAATCTACAATGAGCAGTTCTTC.

J is TRBJ1-2 and V is TRBV29-1, with 8 bases identical to TRBD1. Trimming at V came to 4 bases and at J to 2 bases, leaving 0 bases not matched to a gene. The CDR3 is 12 residues long. The V gene's germline CDR1 is SQVTM and CDR2 ANQGSEA. The CDR3 bases are TGCAGCGTTGCAGGGGGCAACTATGGCTACACCTTC. Its protein is CSVAGGNYGYTF.